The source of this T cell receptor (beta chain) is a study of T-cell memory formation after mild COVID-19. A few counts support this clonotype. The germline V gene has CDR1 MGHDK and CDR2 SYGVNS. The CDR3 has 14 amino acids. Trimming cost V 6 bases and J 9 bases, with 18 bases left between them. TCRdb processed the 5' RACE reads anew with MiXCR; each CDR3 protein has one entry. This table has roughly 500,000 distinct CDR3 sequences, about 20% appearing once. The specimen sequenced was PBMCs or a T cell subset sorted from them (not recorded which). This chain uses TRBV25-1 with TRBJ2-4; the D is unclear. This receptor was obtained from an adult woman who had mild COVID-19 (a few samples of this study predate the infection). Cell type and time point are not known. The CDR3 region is CASSEAGSSGIQYF. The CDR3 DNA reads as TGTGCCAGCAGCGAGGCCGGTAGTTCCGGCATTCAGTACTTC.